This passage covers 28 T cell receptor beta chains from one sample sequenced in a study of cytomegalovirus exposure and HLA in healthy donors. PCR primers comprised 60 Vbeta and 13 Jbeta primers. The repertoire was sequenced with immunoSEQ multiplex PCR; TCRdb's copy has only in-frame clones and lacks some. The data contain around 97,000 clones, about 77% of them singletons. The sequenced sample consisted of PBMCs. Every receptor here comes from a woman younger than 35 in good health and CMV-seropositive.

The chain joins TRBV5-6 to TRBJ1-2; tentative D call: TRBD1 (5 bases). The ends were cut back, 0 bases at V and 10 bases at J, with 16 bases in the middle. Germline assignment: CDR1 SGHDT and CDR2 YYEEEE. This CDR3 region has 14 residues. Here the CDR3 DNA reads TGTGCCAGCAGCTTGGGTCCACGGCAGGGTGTCTACACCTTC. Its protein is CASSLGPRQGVYTF.

The chain recombines TRBV7-9 with TRBJ2-3, with 13 bases identical to TRBD2. V was pared by 5 bases and J by 5 bases, with 10 bases of the junction left unmatched. CDR1 and CDR2 from the germline V gene are SEHNR and FQNEAQ (reference sequence). The CDR3 sequence is 17 residues long. The DNA for the CDR3 is TGTGCCAGCAGCCCAAAAGGACTAGCGGGAGCAAGAGATACGCAGTATTTT. Amino acids: CASSPKGLAGARDTQYF.

This chain links TRBV7-2 with TRBJ1-3; D remains ambiguous. The V gene lost 3 bases and the J gene lost 0 bases, with 12 bases spanning the gap. Germline CDR1 is SGHTA and CDR2 is FQGNSA. The CDR3 length is 16 residues. CDR3 sequence (DNA): TGTGCCAGCAGCTTTTCCCGCAGTCCCTCTGGAAACACCATATATTTT. Translation: CASSFSRSPSGNTIYF.

This rearrangement joins TRBV5-6 to TRBJ1-2; unclear D gene. The CDR3 has 12 amino acids. Trimming removed 9 bases from V and 8 bases from J, with 17 bases in between. Germline lookup yields CDR1 SGHDT and CDR2 YYEEEE. CDR3 sequence (DNA): TGTGCCACATACCGGAGTGAAGGAGGCTACACCTTC. Its translation is CATYRSEGGYTF.

This clone was seen only a few times. The chain is built from TRBV7-9 and TRBJ1-5; TRBD1 agrees at 8 bases. The CDR3 is 18 residues long. The V segment lost 4 bases and the J segment 0 bases; nucleotides outside the gene matches: 11. Germline assignment: CDR1 SEHNR and CDR2 FQNEAQ (reference sequence). In DNA, the CDR3 is TGTGCCAGCAGCTACCGGGACAGGTTCTTCTATAGCAATCAGCCCCAGCATTTT. It translates to CASSYRDRFFYSNQPQHF.

The chain is built from TRBV7-7 and TRBJ2-5, with 8 bases lining up with TRBD1. V was pared by 5 bases and J by 5 bases, with 4 bases of the junction left unmatched. Germline V lookup: CDR1 SSHAT, CDR2 FNYEAQ (reference sequence). There are 13 residues in the CDR3. CDR3 amino acids: CASSQDRGETQYF. CDR3 DNA sequence: TGTGCCAGCAGCCAAGACAGGGGTGAGACCCAGTACTTC.

This chain links TRBV5-1 with TRBJ1-1; D is possibly TRBD1 (6 bases). In germline, CDR1 is SGHRS, CDR2 YFSETQ. This CDR3 has 17 residues. V was shortened by 4 bases and J by 6 bases, with 25 bases between the two germline ends. DNA for the CDR3: TGCGCCAGCAGCCTGGCCCCTCCAGGGGAAGGGAGCGCTGAAGCTTTCTTT. Protein: CASSLAPPGEGSAEAFF.

The gene calls are TRBV2 and TRBJ2-5; 8 bases agree with TRBD2. The CDR3 totals 15 residues. J lost 5 bases, V lost 2 bases, and 7 bases had no gene match. The germline V gene encodes CDR1 SNHLY and CDR2 FYNNEI. CDR3 bases: TGTGCCAGCAGTGAATCGCGGGGGGAGAAGGAGACCCAGTACTTC. It specifies CASSESRGEKETQYF.

The chain joins TRBV10-3 to TRBJ1-5, with 7 bases aligning to TRBD1. Germline V lookup: CDR1 ENHRY, CDR2 SYGVKD. The CDR3 covers 15 residues. V was pared by 0 bases and J by 4 bases, with 3 bases of the junction left unmatched. CDR3 sequence: CAISESTGLNQPQHF. CDR3 DNA: TGTGCCATCAGTGAGTCGACAGGGTTAAATCAGCCCCAGCATTTT.

The chain recombines TRBV2 with TRBJ1-3, with 8 bases matching TRBD1. The CDR3 spans 16 residues. The V and J ends lost 1 base and 3 bases, in that order; junction bases with no gene match: 5. Germline CDR1 reads SNHLY; CDR2 reads FYNNEI. The CDR3 nucleotides read TGTGCCAGCAGTGAAGAACCAGGGGGCTATGGAAACACCATATATTTT. Residues: CASSEEPGGYGNTIYF.

The J gene is TRBJ2-3, the V gene TRBV2; TRBD2 agrees at 8 bases. CDR3 length: 16 residues. Looked up from germline, CDR1 is SNHLY and CDR2 is FYNNEI. The ends lost 7 bases at V and 0 bases at J; junction bases unmatched: 9. The CDR3 loop is CASTPLAGGSTDTQYF. In nucleotides, the CDR3 is TGTGCCAGCACCCCCCTGGCGGGGGGCAGCACAGATACGCAGTATTTT.

The gene calls are TRBV18 and TRBJ2-7, with D tentatively TRBD1 (6 bases). The CDR3 is made up of 14 amino acids. V lost 1 base and J 7 bases, leaving 14 bases between the germline ends. CDR1 and CDR2 (germline): KGHSH, LQKENI. As DNA, the CDR3 is TGTGCCAGCTCACCACTGGTGGGGGCAGGGGAGCAGTACTTC. Its protein product is CASSPLVGAGEQYF. The full variable domain, rest sourced from reference TRBV18 and TRBJ2-7, is NAGVMQNPRHLVRRRGQEARLRCSPMKGHSHVYWYRQLPEEGLKFMVYLQKENIIDESGMPKERFSAEFPKEGPSILRIQQVVRGDSAAYFCASSPLVGAGEQYFGPGTRLTVT.

The rearrangement uses TRBV2 and TRBJ2-7, with 8 bases lining up with TRBD2. J gave up 7 bases and V 2 bases, and 13 bases lay outside the gene matches. The CDR3 runs 16 residues. Germline V CDR1 and CDR2: SNHLY, FYNNEI. CDR3 amino acids: CASSEIPSGSTGEQYF. CDR3 nucleotide sequence: TGTGCCAGCAGTGAAATCCCTAGCGGGTCCACGGGAGAGCAGTACTTC. Together with reference TRBV2 and TRBJ2-7, the CDR3 gives the full variable domain: EPEVTQTPSHQVTQMGQEVILRCVPISNHLYFYWYRQILGQKVEFLVSFYNNEISEKSEIFDDQFSVERPDGSNFTLKIRSTKLEDSAMYFCASSEIPSGSTGEQYFGPGTRLTVT.

This clone came up a few times. The chain couples TRBV19 to TRBJ1-5; 10 positions match TRBD1. V lost 5 bases and J lost 4; bases outside the gene matches: 5. The CDR3 is 15 residues long. Germline-derived CDR1 and CDR2 are LNHDA and SQIVND (reference sequence). For the CDR3, the DNA is TGTGCCAGTAGTGCAGGGACAGGGGCTAATCAGCCCCAGCATTTT. Amino acids: CASSAGTGANQPQHF.

This clone appeared a few times. The chain has TRBV30 and TRBJ2-7; D might be TRBD1 (5 bases). The germline CDR1 and CDR2 sequences are GTSNPN and SVGIG (reference sequence). V shed 0 bases and J shed 4 bases, with 10 bases lying between them. The CDR3 loop spans 13 amino acids. The CDR3 nucleotides are TGTGCCTGGAGTGTAGGGGTTCGGTACGAGCAGTACTTC. This gives the protein CAWSVGVRYEQYF.

This clone has more than one count but fewer than ten. The V gene is TRBV27, the J gene TRBJ2-1; D is ambiguous. The CDR3 sequence is 15 residues long. Between the trimmed V and J ends, which lost 5 bases and 0 bases, there was a span of 11 bases. Germline V gene lookup returns CDR1 MNHEY and CDR2 SMNVEV (reference sequence). CDR3 in amino acids: CASSLLQYSYNEQFF. DNA for the CDR3: TGTGCCAGCAGTCTCCTACAGTACTCCTACAATGAGCAGTTCTTC.

This rearrangement joins TRBV29-1 to TRBJ2-7; tentatively, D is TRBD2 (6 bases). CDR3 length equals 13 residues. CDR1 SQVTM and CDR2 ANQGSEA come from the germline V gene. Trimming shortened V by 3 bases and J by 7 bases, and 16 bases separated the two germline ends. DNA for the CDR3: TGCAGCGTTGAGTCGGGGACTCTAGGAGAGCAGTACTTC. Translating gives CSVESGTLGEQYF.

The chain recombines TRBV19 with TRBJ1-3; TRBD1 might be the D (5 bases). V lost 8 bases and J lost 4, with 9 bases in between. The CDR3 contains 12 residues. Germline assignment: CDR1 LNHDA and CDR2 SQIVND (reference sequence). CDR3 amino acids: CASGGAGNTIYF. In DNA, the CDR3 is TGTGCCAGTGGTGGGGCAGGAAACACCATATATTTT.

A remark on this clone: The same CDR3 also results from other DNA sequences found in this sample. The chain uses TRBV6-5 and TRBJ1-5; weak D call: TRBD1 (5 bases). The V gene's germline CDR1 is MNHEY and CDR2 SVGAGI. CDR3 size: 15 residues. V was pared by 7 bases and J by 6 bases, with 19 bases between. CDR3 in DNA: TGTGCCAGCAATCCAACAGGAGGGAGGGGTCAGCCCCAGCATTTT. It specifies CASNPTGGRGQPQHF.

This rearrangement joins TRBV7-8 to TRBJ2-7; 9 positions agree with TRBD1. Germline V gene lookup returns CDR1 SGHVS and CDR2 FQNEAQ. The CDR3 loop spans 15 amino acids. With 4 bases clipped from V and 7 bases from J, the junction kept 11 bases outside the gene matches. The CDR3 region is CASSSPGTGSLEQYF. The CDR3 DNA reads as TGTGCCAGCAGCTCACCTGGGACAGGGTCCCTGGAGCAGTACTTC. The full variable domain, with the rest looked up from reference TRBV7-8 and TRBJ2-7, is GAGVSQSPRYKVAKRGQDVALRCDPISGHVSLFWYQQALGQGPEFLTYFQNEAQLDKSGLPSDRFFAERPEGSVSTLKIQRTQQEDSAVYLCASSSPGTGSLEQYFGPGTRLTVT.

The sample holds one count of this clone. The chain employs TRBV7-9 and TRBJ1-5; no reliable D call. Trimming took 1 base from V and 11 from J, leaving 18 bases between them. This CDR3 is 15 amino acids long. Germline V gene lookup returns CDR1 SEHNR and CDR2 FQNEAQ (reference sequence). DNA of the CDR3: TGTGCCAGCAGCTTAGGTAGTTTCAACATTGGAGCCCAGCATTTT. Translated, it gives CASSLGSFNIGAQHF. Complete variable domain (other parts from reference TRBV7-9 and TRBJ1-5): DTGVSQNPRHKITKRGQNVTFRCDPISEHNRLYWYRQTLGQGPEFLTYFQNEAQLEKSRLLSDRFSAERPKGSFSTLEIQRTEQGDSAMYLCASSLGSFNIGAQHFGDGTRLSIL.

The V and J genes are TRBV9 and TRBJ1-2, with D tentatively TRBD1 (5 bases). CDR3 length: 12 amino acids. The germline CDR1 and CDR2 sequences are SGDLS and YYNGEE. V dropped 3 bases and J dropped 6 bases, with 9 bases sitting between them. The CDR3 spells CASSGLRDGYTF. DNA for the CDR3: TGTGCCAGCAGCGGACTCAGGGATGGCTACACCTTC.

The rearrangement links TRBV6-1 to TRBJ1-4, with D possibly being TRBD1 (6 bases). The V and J ends lost 4 bases and 5 bases respectively, with 14 bases between them. CDR1 is MNHNS, CDR2 SASEGT, per germline. The CDR3 is 15 residues long. In DNA, the CDR3 is TGTGCCAGCAGTGCCCAACAGGGATTCAATGAAAAACTGTTTTTT. This gives the protein CASSAQQGFNEKLFF.

The chain uses TRBV30 and TRBJ1-2; D not resolved. The V end was cut by 2 bases, the J end by 8 bases, with 15 bases between. CDR1 is GTSNPN and CDR2 is SVGIG in the germline V gene (reference sequence). The CDR3 is 13 amino acids. Written as DNA, the CDR3 is TGTGCCTGGAGTATAAGACCTGAGCGGGGCTACACCTTC. Encoded protein: CAWSIRPERGYTF.

V gene TRBV19 combines with J gene TRBJ1-2; D not certain. From germline, CDR1 is LNHDA and CDR2 SQIVND (reference sequence). CDR3 size: 13 residues. V lost 1 base and J lost 4, with 7 bases in between. CDR3 DNA: TGTGCCAGTAGTATAGTTGGCAGCTATGGCTACACCTTC. Translating gives CASSIVGSYGYTF.

This clone was seen a few times. The rearrangement uses TRBV5-6 and TRBJ1-4, with D tentatively TRBD1 (5 bases). The CDR3 runs 12 residues. Germline CDR1 and CDR2: SGHDT and YYEEEE. V was trimmed by 2 bases and J by 14 bases, leaving 13 bases between them. The CDR3 nucleotides are TGTGCCAGCAGCTTTGAGGGACTTCGTCTGTTTTTT. Its protein is CASSFEGLRLFF.

The CDR3 reads CASSLWDRGIRNEQFF. CDR3 DNA sequence: TGTGCCAGCAGTTTATGGGACAGGGGGATCCGCAATGAGCAGTTCTTC. The chain couples TRBV28 to TRBJ2-1; 10 bases line up with TRBD1. CDR3 length: 16 residues. V lost 0 bases and J lost 6; bases outside the gene matches: 5. CDR1 and CDR2 from the germline V gene are MDHEN and SYDVKM.

The chain employs TRBV9 and TRBJ2-1, with a tentative D call TRBD2 (6 bases). This CDR3 is 14 amino acids long. The V end lost 4 bases, the J end lost 5 bases, and 13 bases lay between the germline ends. Germline CDR1 SGDLS, CDR2 YYNGEE. CDR3 nucleotides: TGTGCCAGCAGCCCATCCAGGAGGGACAATGAGCAGTTCTTC. Translation: CASSPSRRDNEQFF.